This section outlines one T cell receptor beta chain sequence together with its context. Its target is not known. The germline V gene encodes CDR1 SGHVS and CDR2 FNYEAQ. Losses at the gene ends were 1 base for V and 0 bases for J; bases not matched to a gene: 2. The CDR3 runs to 16 residues. This sample was taken from a study of PD-1 blockade in classical Hodgkin lymphoma. Study-level points and caveats: Repertoires differed for reasons still undefined, possibly disease activity or prior therapy. It was among complete responders that baseline diversity resembled that of newly diagnosed patients. Newly diagnosed patients reportedly trailed healthy donors in baseline TCR diversity. Individuals who commenced nivolumab within less than 1 year of ASCT were excluded.

Time point defined: cycle 4 day 1 (C4D1), after less than 7 weeks of nivolumab. Every patient relapsed after autologous stem cell transplantation, and brentuximab vedotin exposure varied. Method: immunoSEQ multiplex PCR; TCRdb's copy keeps in-frame clones and lacks some. The table includes around 50,000 clones, under 80% detected once. The sequenced sample was peripheral blood mononuclear cells (PBMCs), obtained before the fourth cycle of nivolumab. This receptor was taken from a human donor with classical Hodgkin lymphoma. This rearrangement joins TRBV7-6 to TRBJ2-2; 7 nucleotides match TRBD2. The CDR3 DNA reads TGTGCCAGCAGCTTAGGCGGGAGCGCGAACACCGGGGAGCTGTTTTTT. Translating gives CASSLGGSANTGELFF.